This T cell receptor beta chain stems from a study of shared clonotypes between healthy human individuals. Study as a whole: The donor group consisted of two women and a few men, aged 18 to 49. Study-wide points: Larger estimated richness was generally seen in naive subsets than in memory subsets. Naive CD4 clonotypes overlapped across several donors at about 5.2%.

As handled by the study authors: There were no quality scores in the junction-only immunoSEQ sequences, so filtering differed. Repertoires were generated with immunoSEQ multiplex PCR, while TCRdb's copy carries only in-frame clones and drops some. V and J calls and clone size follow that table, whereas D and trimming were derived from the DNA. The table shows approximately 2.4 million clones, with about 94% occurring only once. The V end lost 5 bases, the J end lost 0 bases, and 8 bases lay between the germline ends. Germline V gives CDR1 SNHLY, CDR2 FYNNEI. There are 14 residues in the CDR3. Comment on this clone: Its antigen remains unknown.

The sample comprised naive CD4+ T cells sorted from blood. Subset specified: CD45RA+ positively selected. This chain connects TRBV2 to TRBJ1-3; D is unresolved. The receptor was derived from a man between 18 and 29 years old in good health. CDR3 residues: CASSRRDSGNTIYF. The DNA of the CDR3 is TGTGCCAGCAGTCGGCGTGACTCTGGAAACACCATATATTTT.